The entry below describes one TCR beta chain. Its antigen is still unknown. For each sample, template was 450 to 750 ng of bulk tumor genomic DNA. Widely spaced biopsies, several per primary tumor, were obtained at surgery. Their non-small cell lung cancer was newly diagnosed and untreated, and the patients underwent curative surgery. With 1 base clipped from V and 7 bases from J, the junction kept 5 bases outside the gene matches. Germline lookup yields CDR1 MGHRA and CDR2 YSYEKL. The CDR3 consists of 16 residues. For the TCR beta CDR3, multiplex PCR with 32 V and 13 J primers performed the amplification. Each CDR3 protein is one row after TCRdb ran MiXCR on the multiplex PCR reads. The table records approximately 2,000 distinct CDR3 sequences, approximately 42% of them present only once. This sample is part of a study of immune heterogeneity within non-small cell lung tumors. General study findings and limits: Local tumor mutational burden, with an R of about 0.35, correlated moderately but significantly with local T-cell clonality.

The chain uses TRBV4-1 and TRBJ2-1, with 12 nucleotides matching TRBD2. The source of this sequence is an older man with non-small cell lung cancer. The specimen was lung tumor tissue. The CDR3 reads CASSQGLAGGINEQFF. The CDR3 DNA sequence: TGCGCCAGCAGCCAAGGGCTAGCGGGAGGGATAAATGAGCAGTTCTTC.